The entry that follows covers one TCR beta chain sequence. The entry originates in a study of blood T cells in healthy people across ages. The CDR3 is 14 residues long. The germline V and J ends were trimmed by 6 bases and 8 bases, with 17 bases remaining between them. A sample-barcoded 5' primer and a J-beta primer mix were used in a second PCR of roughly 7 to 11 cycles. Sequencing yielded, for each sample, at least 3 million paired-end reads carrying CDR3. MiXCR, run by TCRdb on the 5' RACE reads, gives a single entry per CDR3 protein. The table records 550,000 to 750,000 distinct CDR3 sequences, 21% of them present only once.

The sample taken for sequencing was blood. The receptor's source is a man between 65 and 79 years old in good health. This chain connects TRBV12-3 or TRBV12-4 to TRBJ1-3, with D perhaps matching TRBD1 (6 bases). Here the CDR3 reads CASSHRDTGDTIYF. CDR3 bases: TGTGCCAGCAGCCACCGGGACACCGGCGACACCATATATTTT.